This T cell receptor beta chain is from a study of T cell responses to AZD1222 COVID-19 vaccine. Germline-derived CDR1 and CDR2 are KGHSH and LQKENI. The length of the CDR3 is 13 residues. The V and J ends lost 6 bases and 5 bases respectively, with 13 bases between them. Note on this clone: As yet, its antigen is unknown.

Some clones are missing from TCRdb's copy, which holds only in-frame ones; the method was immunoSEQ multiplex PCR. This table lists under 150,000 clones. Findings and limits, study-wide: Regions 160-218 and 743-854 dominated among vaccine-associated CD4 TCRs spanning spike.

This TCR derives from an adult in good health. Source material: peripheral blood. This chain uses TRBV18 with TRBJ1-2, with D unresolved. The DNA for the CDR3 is TGTGCCAGCTCCCTGGGTGGGGATTATGGCTACACCTTC. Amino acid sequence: CASSLGGDYGYTF.